This T cell receptor beta chain was obtained from a study of T cells after yellow fever vaccination (dated by TCRdb to the late 2010s). Study-wide context: Memory subsets (EM, EMRA, CM and Tscm) were sorted on a BD FACS Aria III using CD3, CD45RA, CCR7 and CD95 staining. Bulk PBMC replicates and cell subsets were isolated from blood drawn at multiple timepoints before and after both primary and secondary immunization. Sorting of memory subsets took place on days 0, 15 and 45 and at 18 months after primary vaccination, as well as on days 0, 15 and 45 after the 30-year booster. Two healthy male donors, one aged 18 to 30 and one aged 30 to 40 years, were included in the cohort. The SMART-Seq v4 Ultra Low Input RNA kit was used to prepare libraries from fractions with low cell numbers. To track T-cell clones before and after primary and booster YFV17D yellow fever vaccination, bulk TCR alpha and beta repertoires were sequenced longitudinally. Overall results and qualifications from the work: Because only two donors were included in the study, the extent to which the findings can be generalized is limited. On day 0, almost all vaccine-responding clonotypes were below detection in the sorted memory subsets. FACS-sorted repertoires could contain abundant contaminating clonotypes from the bulk population, so computational filtering was required. The secondary T-cell response was found to be weaker but faster than the primary response, with a peak reached on day 5 rather than on day 15. Most clones expanded after primary vaccination (around 96% of CD4 and roughly 91% of CD8) were re-detected after the booster, suggesting that broad memory maintenance occurred. A small fraction of clonotypes showed up in both the CD4 and CD8 compartments, probably as a result of convergent recombination.

TCR cDNA was synthesized by 5'RACE template switching, through which a universal primer site and unique molecular identifiers were introduced. Priming for cDNA synthesis came from both the TCR alpha and TCR beta constant segments. Library amplification used two PCR steps, and the second PCR step added sample barcodes and sequencing adapters. Sequencing of libraries was performed on Illumina HiSeq 2500 (2x100 bp) or NovaSeq (2x150 bp). The published analysis was carried out like this. Reads were demultiplexed and collapsed into UMI consensus sequences with MIGEC, and V(D)J alignment was performed with MiXCR. Clonotypes responding to the vaccine were identified with edgeR on replicate PBMC samples, with the criteria of FDR below 0.01 and a log2 fold change above 5 up to day 15. Bulk clonotypes were assigned CD4 or CD8 identity according to which sequenced CD4 or CD8 repertoire held them at higher abundance. Clonotype frequencies in memory subsets were weighted by FACS-sorted cell numbers to estimate each clone's distribution across memory phenotypes. TCRdb cleaned the public reads at Q25 with fastp, built clones with MiXCR and kept in-frame beta chains. When rows share a CDR3 protein, they turn into one entry using the most common DNA and genes. The V and J calls were not made by the authors but by TCRdb's processing. A total of tens of thousands of distinct CDR3 sequences appear in this sample, about 6.3% of them only once. The leading ten clones occupy 20% to 25% of the sample.

This clonotype has a count of ten or more. Per-nucleotide qualities are absent, and no much larger clonotype sits a single base away. Reading from cysteine to phenylalanine, the CDR3 counts 16 amino acids. The kept DNA is CDR3 alone, 48 bases in frame from the first base. CDR1 and CDR2 are read off the germline V gene as MGHRA and YSYEKL. Trimming removed 5 bases from V and 5 bases from J, leaving 21 bases between the germline ends. Per the publication, the treatment or condition label means: live attenuated yellow fever vaccine strain. PBMCs were isolated from peripheral blood using a standard Ficoll-Paque protocol. The RNeasy Micro Kit was used to extract RNA from sorted memory subsets.

Sequenced material: PBMCs, either bulk or a sorted T-cell subset (CD4+, CD8+, memory, or dextramer-sorted; not recorded which), taken on the day of the first yellow fever vaccination. The receptor's source is a man aged 18-30 years who received the YFV17D yellow fever vaccine. The rearrangement joined TRBV4-1 to TRBJ2-5; possibly the D gene is TRBD2, per 6 matching bases. The nucleotide sequence is TGCGCCAGCAGCTTCAACGCGCCGGGGGACGGGGAGACCCAGTACTTC. This encodes CASSFNAPGDGETQYF.